One and the same sample provided the 26 T cell receptor beta chains below, sequenced in a study of shared clonotypes between healthy human individuals. Repertoires were generated with immunoSEQ multiplex PCR, while TCRdb's copy carries only in-frame clones and drops some. This sample has about 2,500,000 clones; just over 90% occur once, and the top ten carry over 0.12%. Sequencing was performed on naive CD4+ T cells sorted from blood. The subset: CD45RA+ positively selected. The receptor set was obtained from a man aged 18 to 29 in good health.

The V gene is TRBV28, the J gene TRBJ2-7; a possible D gene is TRBD2 (5 bases). The germline V gene encodes CDR1 MDHEN and CDR2 SYDVKM. The CDR3 sequence is 14 residues long. The germline V and J ends were trimmed by 6 bases and 1 base, with 13 bases remaining between them. CDR3 coding DNA: TGTGCCAGCAGGCGGGCCCAAGGGTCCTACGAGCAGTACTTC. It is translated as CASRRAQGSYEQYF.

The chain has TRBV4-3 and TRBJ2-7; D unclear. The CDR3 consists of 15 residues. Germline CDR1 is LGHNA and CDR2 is YSLEER. V was clipped by 0 bases and J by 0 bases, with 9 bases between them. This CDR3 reads CASSQELGNSYEQYF. CDR3 nucleotide sequence: TGCGCCAGCAGCCAAGAACTGGGAAACTCCTACGAGCAGTACTTC.

This chain joins TRBV4-1 and TRBJ1-2, with D perhaps matching TRBD1 (5 bases). CDR3 length: 15 amino acids. CDR1 is MGHRA, CDR2 YSYEKL, per germline. V gave up 3 bases and J gave up 9 bases, with 20 bases separating them. The CDR3 DNA reads as TGCGCCAGCAGCCATCCCCCGGGGACCTCAAGGAGCTACACCTTC. Protein sequence: CASSHPPGTSRSYTF.

The V call is TRBV11-2, the J call TRBJ1-2, with unresolved D. Germline V gene sequence: CDR1 SGHAT, CDR2 FQNNGV. V gave up 4 bases and J gave up 3 bases, with 12 bases separating them. The CDR3 consists of 14 residues. The CDR3 reads CASSSHESYYGYTF. The DNA for the CDR3 is TGTGCCAGCAGCTCCCACGAATCCTACTATGGCTACACCTTC. The full variable domain, in which reference TRBV11-2 and TRBJ1-2 provide the parts outside the CDR3, is EAGVAQSPRYKIIEKRQSVAFWCNPISGHATLYWYQQILGQGPKLLIQFQNNGVVDDSQLPKDRFSAERLKGVDSTLKIQPAKLEDSAVYLCASSSHESYYGYTFGSGTRLTVV.

This chain connects TRBV6-6 to TRBJ1-1, with a weak D call TRBD1 (6 bases). V was shortened by 6 bases and J by 4 bases, with 9 bases between the two germline ends. Germline V lookup: CDR1 MNHNY, CDR2 SVGAGI (reference sequence). The CDR3 sequence is 12 residues long. The CDR3 DNA reads as TGTGCCAGCAGCCGACAGGCCACTGAAGCTTTCTTT. This codes for CASSRQATEAFF.

CDR3 DNA sequence: TGTGCCAGCAGCCCAAGCGGGAGGGGACGCCTGACCACAGATACGCAGTATTTT. Its protein product is CASSPSGRGRLTTDTQYF. The gene calls are TRBV7-9 and TRBJ2-3; 10 bases align to TRBD2. This CDR3 region has 18 residues. Germline CDR1 is SEHNR and CDR2 is FQNEAQ (reference sequence). V gave up 5 bases and J gave up 2 bases; unmatched junction bases: 13.

This clone was observed once. V and J are TRBV6-6 and TRBJ1-2; D might be TRBD1 (6 bases). The length of the CDR3 is 13 residues. CDR1 is MNHNY, CDR2 SVGAGI, per germline (reference sequence). Deletions cut 6 bases from V and 2 bases from J, with 10 bases between. This chain's CDR3 is CASSLTGNYGYTF. CDR3 coding DNA: TGTGCCAGCAGCCTTACAGGGAACTATGGCTACACCTTC.

The chain joins TRBV28 to TRBJ1-2, with D maybe TRBD1 (6 bases). This CDR3 region has 13 residues. With 9 bases removed from V and 8 bases from J, the gap between germline ends came to 19 bases. Germline assignment: CDR1 MDHEN and CDR2 SYDVKM. For the CDR3, the DNA is TGTGCCAGTTACCTACAGGGTCCAGAAGGCTACACCTTC. Encoded protein: CASYLQGPEGYTF.

V is TRBV5-5 and J is TRBJ2-5, with D maybe TRBD1 (6 bases). V dropped 0 bases and J dropped 1 base, with 7 bases sitting between them. Germline lookup yields CDR1 SGHKS and CDR2 YYEKEE (reference sequence). CDR3 length: 14 amino acids. The DNA of the CDR3 is TGTGCCAGCAGCTTGGGGACAGCCCAAGAGACCCAGTACTTC. This codes for CASSLGTAQETQYF.

This chain connects TRBV6-1 to TRBJ2-7; D gene ambiguous. The germline V gene encodes CDR1 MNHNS and CDR2 SASEGT. The CDR3 contains 12 residues. Between the trimmed V and J ends, which lost 2 bases and 3 bases, there was a span of 5 bases. CDR3 sequence: CASSEMDYEQYF. The CDR3 DNA sequence: TGTGCCAGCAGTGAAATGGACTACGAGCAGTACTTC.

V is TRBV11-3 and J is TRBJ2-1, with TRBD2 as a possible D gene (5 bases). CDR3 length equals 14 residues. V was trimmed by 5 bases and J by 2 bases, leaving 10 bases between them. The germline gives CDR1 SGHNT, CDR2 YENEEA. CDR3 nucleotide sequence: TGTGCCAGCAGCCGGGGAAACGCCTACAATGAGCAGTTCTTC. Translating gives CASSRGNAYNEQFF.

The chain links TRBV10-3 to TRBJ2-3; D is unresolved. The CDR3 totals 13 residues. The germline V and J ends were trimmed by 4 bases and 4 bases, with 9 bases remaining between them. CDR1 is ENHRY and CDR2 is SYGVKD in the germline V gene. This CDR3 reads CAISGAKSDTQYF. Here the CDR3 DNA reads TGTGCCATCAGTGGGGCGAAATCAGATACGCAGTATTTT.

The chain links TRBV5-4 to TRBJ2-7, with 8 positions matching TRBD1. Germline-derived CDR1 and CDR2 are SGHNT and YYREEE (reference sequence). The V gene end was trimmed by 4 bases and the J gene end by 2 bases; junction bases not matched to a gene: 8. This CDR3 is 15 amino acids long. The DNA for the CDR3 is TGTGCCAGCAGCCCAACCGGGACAGGAGCCTACGAGCAGTACTTC. Residues: CASSPTGTGAYEQYF.

This chain joins TRBV10-1 and TRBJ1-6; 7 bases align to TRBD1. The CDR3 runs to 13 residues. The V and J ends lost 11 bases and 10 bases, in that order; junction bases with no gene match: 11. CDR1 is WNHNN and CDR2 is SYGVQD in the germline V gene (reference sequence). The CDR3 reads CAPRGGGVSPLHF. CDR3 DNA: TGCGCCCCCAGGGGGGGAGGGGTGTCACCCCTCCACTTT.

This rearrangement joins TRBV28 to TRBJ1-3; D is unclear. Germline CDR1 reads MDHEN; CDR2 reads SYDVKM. The CDR3 has 13 residues. Trimming pared 8 bases from V and 2 bases from J, leaving 10 bases between. CDR3 sequence reads: CASETGPGNTIYF. In DNA, the CDR3 is TGTGCCAGCGAAACGGGCCCTGGAAACACCATATATTTT.

The chain has TRBV19 and TRBJ2-2; a weak D match, TRBD1 (6 bases). V dropped 9 bases and J dropped 0 bases, with 11 bases sitting between them. This CDR3 region has 14 residues. Germline lookup yields CDR1 LNHDA and CDR2 SQIVND (reference sequence). In nucleotides, the CDR3 is TGTGCCAGCAGGGACAACGCGAACACCGGGGAGCTGTTTTTT. It codes for CASRDNANTGELFF.

About this clone itself: At the DNA level, this CDR3 is encoded by other sequences in the same sample as well. The rearrangement joins TRBV6-6 to TRBJ1-1, with D unclear. CDR1 is MNHNY, CDR2 SVGAGI, per germline (reference sequence). This CDR3 spans 13 amino acids. The V end lost 0 bases, the J end lost 4 bases, and 6 bases lay between the germline ends. The CDR3 region is CASSYSTGTEAFF. The DNA for the CDR3 is TGTGCCAGCAGTTACTCAACGGGCACTGAAGCTTTCTTT.

CDR3 amino acids: CASSPERAPNEKLFF. CDR3 in DNA: TGTGCCAGCTCACCCGAGAGAGCTCCTAATGAAAAACTGTTTTTT. This chain joins TRBV18 and TRBJ1-4; no clear D gene. The CDR3 consists of 15 residues. V was shortened by 3 bases and J by 3 bases, with 11 bases between the two germline ends. The germline CDR1 and CDR2 sequences are KGHSH and LQKENI.

CDR3 amino acids: CASSQGWGGGRGTQYF. DNA for the CDR3: TGCGCCAGCAGCCAAGGCTGGGGCGGAGGACGGGGGACCCAGTACTTC. V usage is TRBV4-1 and J usage is TRBJ2-5; D is tentatively TRBD1 or TRBD2 (5 bases each). Germline V gene sequence: CDR1 MGHRA, CDR2 YSYEKL. V was shortened by 1 base and J by 7 bases, with 19 bases between the two germline ends. The CDR3 totals 16 residues.

Notes on this clone: The same CDR3 also results from other DNA sequences found in this sample. The genes are TRBV18 and TRBJ1-3, with D hard to call. Trimming took 3 bases from V and 0 from J, leaving 9 bases between them. The germline V gene encodes CDR1 KGHSH and CDR2 LQKENI. The CDR3 extends over 15 amino acids. The CDR3 DNA follows: TGTGCCAGCTCACCCCCAGGCAACTCTGGAAACACCATATATTTT. Its protein is CASSPPGNSGNTIYF.

This rearrangement joins TRBV2 to TRBJ2-5; TRBD1 agrees at 11 bases. CDR3 length: 15 amino acids. V lost 6 bases to trimming and J lost 4 bases; unmatched junction nucleotides: 7. Germline CDR1 SNHLY, CDR2 FYNNEI. CDR3 sequence (DNA): TGTGCCAGCAGCCCGGGACAGGGGGTAGGAGAGACCCAGTACTTC. Encoded protein: CASSPGQGVGETQYF.

This sequence joins TRBV28 and TRBJ1-5; possible D gene TRBD1, 6 bases. The V gene's germline CDR1 is MDHEN and CDR2 SYDVKM. The CDR3 spans 14 residues. V shed 8 bases and J shed 2 bases, with 13 bases lying between them. CDR3 residues: CASHLRGGNQPQHF. CDR3 coding DNA: TGTGCCAGCCATCTCAGGGGAGGCAATCAGCCCCAGCATTTT.

V is TRBV12-5 and J is TRBJ2-5; no clear D gene. The CDR3 covers 13 residues. V dropped 7 bases and J dropped 5 bases, with 14 bases sitting between them. Germline V gives CDR1 LGHNT, CDR2 FRNRAP. CDR3: CASALIARETQYF. Here the CDR3 DNA reads TGTGCTAGTGCCCTGATTGCCAGGGAGACCCAGTACTTC.

A note on this clone: In the same sample, other DNA sequences code for this CDR3. The chain employs TRBV18 and TRBJ1-5; 7 bases are shared with TRBD1. Germline CDR1 reads KGHSH; CDR2 reads LQKENI. V was clipped by 3 bases and J by 1 base; unmatched bases: 3. The CDR3 is 15 amino acids. The CDR3 coding sequence is TGTGCCAGCTCACCCTTGGGACAGAGCAATCAGCCCCAGCATTTT. Residues: CASSPLGQSNQPQHF.

The chain uses TRBV28 and TRBJ2-1; TRBD2 matches 11 bases. Germline V gene sequence: CDR1 MDHEN, CDR2 SYDVKM. CDR3 length equals 16 residues. Trimming removed 6 bases from V and 7 bases from J; junction bases left unmatched: 11. The chain's CDR3 is CASSLRGPSGGNEQFF. The DNA for the CDR3 is TGTGCCAGCAGCCTCCGGGGGCCTAGCGGGGGGAATGAGCAGTTCTTC.

This chain joins TRBV5-1 and TRBJ2-2; possibly TRBD2 for D (6 bases). Germline assignment: CDR1 SGHRS and CDR2 YFSETQ. The CDR3 has 15 amino acids. Between the trimmed V and J ends, which lost 4 bases and 1 base, there was a span of 11 bases. The CDR3 sequence is CASSQLAQNTGELFF. The CDR3 region has the DNA TGCGCCAGCAGCCAACTAGCACAGAACACCGGGGAGCTGTTTTTT.